The present entry profiles one T cell receptor (beta chain) with its context. Its cognate antigen is unknown. This sample was included in a study of shared clonotypes between healthy human individuals. Study background: Sampling drew on donors who were a couple of women and three men aged 18 to 49.

Findings and caveats of the study: Against clonotypes common to all four donors, non-shared ones had lower generation probabilities. It was anticipated that sequencing depth would influence how many clonotypes donors shared.

V lost 2 bases, J lost 5 bases, and 10 bases stayed unmatched. Germline V gives CDR1 MGHRA, CDR2 YSYEKL. The CDR3 contains 16 residues. An assay was performed, and its level was deep. Here immunoSEQ multiplex PCR was the method, and the copy in TCRdb shows in-frame clones only, minus some. The table has around 1.1 million clones, 70% to 80% seen once; the top ten hold more than 0.85%. The rearrangement joins TRBV4-1 to TRBJ2-7, with TRBD1 identical over 9 bases. This clonotype originated in a man aged 18 to 35 in good health. Some clones in this sample may be carry-over from other donors' samples. Sequenced input: memory CD4+ T cells from PBMCs. Specified subset: CD45RA-negative fraction. The CDR3 loop is CASSQNRDRVIDEQYF. CDR3 nucleotide sequence: TGCGCCAGCAGCCAAAACCGGGACAGGGTTATAGACGAGCAGTACTTC.